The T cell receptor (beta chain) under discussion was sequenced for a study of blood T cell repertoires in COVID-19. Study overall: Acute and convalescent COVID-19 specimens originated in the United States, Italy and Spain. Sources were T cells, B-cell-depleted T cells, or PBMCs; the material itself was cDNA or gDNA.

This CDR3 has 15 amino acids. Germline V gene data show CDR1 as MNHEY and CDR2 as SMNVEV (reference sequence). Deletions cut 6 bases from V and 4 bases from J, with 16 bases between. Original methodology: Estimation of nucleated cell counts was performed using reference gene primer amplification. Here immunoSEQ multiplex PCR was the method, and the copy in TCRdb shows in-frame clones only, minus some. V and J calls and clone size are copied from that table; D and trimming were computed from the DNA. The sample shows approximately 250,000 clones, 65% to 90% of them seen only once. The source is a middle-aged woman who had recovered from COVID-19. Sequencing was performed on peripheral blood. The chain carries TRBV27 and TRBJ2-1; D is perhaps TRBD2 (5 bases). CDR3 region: CASSLSRSGYNEQFF. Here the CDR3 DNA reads TGTGCCAGCAGCCTTAGCCGCTCGGGATACAATGAGCAGTTCTTC.